Following are 8 T cell receptor beta chains from one sample sequenced in a study of blood T cell repertoires in COVID-19. Profiled with immunoSEQ multiplex PCR; TCRdb holds only in-frame clones, not every one. This table holds about 220,000 clones, 86% found once. The sequenced material came from PBMCs or T cells enriched from blood (not recorded which). These receptors originate from a woman aged 40 to 50 with acute COVID-19.

This sequence joins TRBV12-3 or TRBV12-4 and TRBJ2-7; 7 bases agree with TRBD2. The CDR3 sequence is 13 residues long. Losses at the gene ends were 2 bases for V and 7 bases for J; bases not matched to a gene: 5. CDR3 protein: CASSLSGLVEQYF. In DNA form, the CDR3 reads TGTGCCAGCAGTTTAAGCGGACTAGTGGAGCAGTACTTC.

As to this clone: This CDR3 is also generated by other DNA sequences in the sample. The rearrangement uses TRBV7-3 and TRBJ1-1; 7 bases are shared with TRBD1. Trimming took 5 bases from V and 3 from J; bases not matched to a gene: 3. This CDR3 contains 13 residues. Looked up from germline, CDR1 is SGHTA and CDR2 is FQGTGA. CDR3 nucleotides: TGTGCCAGCAGCCGGGACAGTTACACTGAAGCTTTCTTT. As protein: CASSRDSYTEAFF.

This chain links TRBV7-2 with TRBJ1-6; no clear D gene. CDR1 is SGHTA, CDR2 FQGNSA, per germline. The V gene lost 0 bases and the J gene lost 6 bases, with 6 bases spanning the gap. The CDR3 has 14 residues. CDR3 in amino acids: CASSLAIGNSPLHF. The CDR3 nucleotides are TGTGCCAGCAGCTTAGCCATCGGTAATTCACCCCTCCACTTT. Full variable domain (remainder filled in from reference TRBV7-2 and TRBJ1-6): GAGVSQSPSNKVTEKGKDVELRCDPISGHTALYWYRQSLGQGLEFLIYFQGNSAPDKSGLPSDRFSAERTGGSVSTLTIQRTQQEDSAVYLCASSLAIGNSPLHFGNGTRLTVT.

V and J are TRBV15 and TRBJ1-1; tentatively, D is TRBD1 (6 bases). The length of the CDR3 is 13 residues. Looked up from germline, CDR1 is LNHNV and CDR2 is YYDKDF (reference sequence). Deletions cut 0 bases from V and 6 bases from J, with 8 bases between. CDR3 region: CATSRDRTAEAFF. The DNA of the CDR3 is TGTGCCACCAGCAGAGACCGGACAGCTGAAGCTTTCTTT. The complete variable domain, with remaining parts taken from reference TRBV15 and TRBJ1-1, reads DAMVIQNPRYQVTQFGKPVTLSCSQTLNHNVMYWYQQKSSQAPKLLFHYYDKDFNNEADTPDNFQSRRPNTSFCFLDIRSPGLGDTAMYLCATSRDRTAEAFFGQGTRLTVV.

This chain links TRBV27 with TRBJ1-2; D is possibly TRBD1 (5 bases). Germline CDR1 MNHEY, CDR2 SMNVEV (reference sequence). The CDR3 extends over 15 amino acids. With 0 bases removed from V and 4 bases from J, the gap between germline ends came to 12 bases. This chain's CDR3 is CASSLSAAGIYGYTF. CDR3 in DNA: TGTGCCAGCAGTTTATCGGCGGCAGGGATCTATGGCTACACCTTC.

The chain uses TRBV2 and TRBJ2-3, with 9 bases aligning to TRBD1. The CDR3 totals 16 residues. Germline V CDR1 and CDR2: SNHLY, FYNNEI. Trimming at V came to 3 bases and at J to 2 bases, leaving 6 bases not matched to a gene. DNA for the CDR3: TGTGCCAGCAGTGACCCGGGACAGGGAAACACAGATACGCAGTATTTT. This codes for CASSDPGQGNTDTQYF.

The chain employs TRBV27 and TRBJ2-1; TRBD2 aligns across 8 bases. This CDR3 has 15 amino acids. In germline, CDR1 is MNHEY, CDR2 SMNVEV (reference sequence). After removal of 0 bases from V and 14 bases from J, the junction contained 12 bases not matched to a gene. CDR3 DNA sequence: TGTGCCAGCAGTTTATCCGGGGGGGCTCAGGCGCGCAAGTTCTTC. It codes for CASSLSGGAQARKFF.

This clone came up once. This chain links TRBV4-3 with TRBJ2-7; D perhaps matches TRBD2 (5 bases). Trimming took off 0 bases at V and 5 bases at J, with 14 bases between the two ends. Germline V gene data show CDR1 as LGHNA and CDR2 as YSLEER. The CDR3 is 15 residues long. Here the CDR3 reads CASSQDLGILNEQYF. The CDR3 DNA sequence: TGCGCCAGCAGCCAAGATCTCGGGATCCTGAACGAGCAGTACTTC.